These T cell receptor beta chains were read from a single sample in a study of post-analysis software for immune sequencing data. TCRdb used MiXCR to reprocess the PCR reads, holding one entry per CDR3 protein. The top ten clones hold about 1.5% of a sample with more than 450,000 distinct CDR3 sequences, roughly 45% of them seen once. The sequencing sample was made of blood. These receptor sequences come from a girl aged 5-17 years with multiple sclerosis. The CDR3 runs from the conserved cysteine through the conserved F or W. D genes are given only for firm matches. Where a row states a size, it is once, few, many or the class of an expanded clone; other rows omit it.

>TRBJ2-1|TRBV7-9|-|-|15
CASRPGRGASNEQFF
TGTGCCAGCAGACCCGGCAGGGGGGCCAGCAATGAGCAGTTCTTC
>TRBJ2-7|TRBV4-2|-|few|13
CASSHDSVYEQYF
TGTGCCAGCAGCCACGACAGCGTTTACGAGCAGTACTTC
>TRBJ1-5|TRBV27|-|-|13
CASSGTLRGPQHF
TGTGCCAGCAGCGGGACCCTTCGGGGGCCCCAGCATTTT
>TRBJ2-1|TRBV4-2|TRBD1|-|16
CASQAGGSTFYNEQFF
TGTGCCAGCCAGGCAGGGGGATCGACGTTCTACAATGAGCAGTTCTTC
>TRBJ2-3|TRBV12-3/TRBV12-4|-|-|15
CASTFNGSLTDTQYF
TGTGCCAGCACCTTTAACGGGAGCCTCACAGATACGCAGTATTTT
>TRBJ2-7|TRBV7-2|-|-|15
CARSLARASTYERYF
TGTGCCCGCAGCTTAGCGCGGGCTAGCACCTACGAGCGGTACTTC
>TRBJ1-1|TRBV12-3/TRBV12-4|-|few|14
CATSSRDGNTEAFF
TGTGCCACCTCAAGCCGGGACGGTAACACTGAAGCTTTCTTT
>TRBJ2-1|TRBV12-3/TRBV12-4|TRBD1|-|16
CASSTSGGQATNEQFF
TGTGCCAGCAGTACCAGTGGGGGACAGGCTACCAATGAGCAGTTCTTC
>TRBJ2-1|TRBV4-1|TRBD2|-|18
CASSQGPSGGGSYNEQFF
TGCGCCAGCAGCCAAGGACCTAGCGGGGGGGGCTCCTACAATGAGCAGTTCTTC
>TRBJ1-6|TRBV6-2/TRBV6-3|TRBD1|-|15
CASSYQRTGNSPLHF
TGTGCCAGCAGTTACCAGCGGACAGGGAATTCACCCCTCCACTTT
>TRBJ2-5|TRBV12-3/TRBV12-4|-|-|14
CASSLMTAAETQYF
TGTGCCAGCAGTTTAATGACGGCGGCGGAGACCCAGTACTTC
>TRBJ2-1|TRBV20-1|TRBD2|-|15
CSARRLAGGPSEQFF
TGCAGTGCTCGTCGACTAGCGGGAGGGCCTAGTGAGCAGTTCTTC
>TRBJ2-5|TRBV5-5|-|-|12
CASSLYRETQYF
TGTGCCAGCAGCTTGTATCGAGAGACCCAGTACTTC
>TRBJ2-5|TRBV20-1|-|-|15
CSARDGLQGQETQYF
TGCAGTGCTAGAGATGGGTTACAGGGCCAAGAGACCCAGTACTTC
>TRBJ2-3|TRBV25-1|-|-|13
CASRTEVPDTQYF
TGTGCCAGCAGAACAGAGGTTCCAGATACGCAGTATTTT
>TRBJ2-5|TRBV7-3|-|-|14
CASSLSPSSETQYF
TGTGCCAGCAGCTTAAGCCCTAGCAGCGAGACCCAGTACTTC
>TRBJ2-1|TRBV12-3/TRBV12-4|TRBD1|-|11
CASQTGGEQFF
TGTGCCAGCCAGACAGGGGGCGAGCAGTTCTTC
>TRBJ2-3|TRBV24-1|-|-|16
CATSDPQGTSTDTQYF
TGTGCCACCAGTGACCCACAGGGAACTAGCACAGATACGCAGTATTTT
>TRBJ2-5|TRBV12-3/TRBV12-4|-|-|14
CASSLRESKETQYF
TGTGCCAGCAGTTTGAGGGAGTCAAAAGAGACCCAGTACTTC
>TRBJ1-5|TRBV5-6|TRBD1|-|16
CASSLGLGQNYQPQHF
TGTGCCAGCAGCTTGGGCTTGGGACAGAATTATCAGCCCCAGCATTTT
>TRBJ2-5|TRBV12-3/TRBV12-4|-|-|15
CASSLADHEGETQYF
TGTGCCAGCAGTTTAGCGGACCACGAAGGGGAGACCCAGTACTTC
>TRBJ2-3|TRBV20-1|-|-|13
CSATSYSTDTQYF
TGCAGTGCTACTAGCTATAGCACAGATACGCAGTATTTT
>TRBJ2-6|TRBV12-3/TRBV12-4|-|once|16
CASRLLQGSGANVLTF
TGTGCCAGCCGGCTCCTTCAGGGGTCTGGGGCCAACGTCCTGACTTTC
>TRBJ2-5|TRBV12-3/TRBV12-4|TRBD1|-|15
CASSLIGTGEETQYF
TGTGCCAGCAGTTTAATCGGGACAGGGGAAGAGACCCAGTACTTC
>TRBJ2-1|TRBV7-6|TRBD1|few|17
CASSLEGDRLTRGEQFF
TGTGCCAGCAGCTTAGAAGGGGACAGGTTGACGCGGGGTGAGCAGTTCTTC
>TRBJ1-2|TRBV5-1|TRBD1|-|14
CASSLGTGLEGYTF
TGCGCCAGCAGCTTGGGGACAGGGCTCGAGGGCTACACCTTC
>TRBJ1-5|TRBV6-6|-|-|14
CASSPQGYNQPQHF
TGTGCCAGCAGTCCTCAGGGATACAATCAGCCCCAGCATTTT
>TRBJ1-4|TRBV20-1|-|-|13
CSALIRANEKLFF
TGCAGTGCCCTGATTAGAGCTAATGAAAAACTGTTTTTT
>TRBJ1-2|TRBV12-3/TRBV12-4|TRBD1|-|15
CASSLDRQGPHGYTF
TGTGCCAGCAGCCTTGACCGACAGGGACCCCATGGCTACACCTTC
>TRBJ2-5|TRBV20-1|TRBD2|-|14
CSGQELAGAETQYF
TGCAGTGGACAGGAGCTAGCGGGGGCCGAGACCCAGTACTTC
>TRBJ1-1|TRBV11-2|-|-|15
CASSPSGAPNTEAFF
TGTGCCAGCAGCCCATCAGGGGCTCCGAACACTGAAGCTTTCTTT
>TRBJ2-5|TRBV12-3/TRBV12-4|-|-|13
CASSLGWAETQYF
TGTGCCAGCAGTTTAGGCTGGGCGGAGACCCAGTACTTC
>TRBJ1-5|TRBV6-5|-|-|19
CASSYSRVQSIYSNQPQHF
TGTGCCAGCAGTTACTCGAGAGTACAGTCGATCTATAGCAATCAGCCCCAGCATTTT
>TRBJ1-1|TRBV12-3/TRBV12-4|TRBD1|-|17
CASSSSGTGGKNTEAFF
TGTGCCAGCAGTTCCTCCGGGACAGGGGGTAAGAACACTGAAGCTTTCTTT
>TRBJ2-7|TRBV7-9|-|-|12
CASSVVTYEQYF
TGTGCCAGCAGCGTCGTGACCTACGAGCAGTACTTC
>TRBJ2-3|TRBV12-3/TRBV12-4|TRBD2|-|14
CASRPSGNTDTQYF
TGTGCCAGCAGGCCTAGCGGCAACACAGATACGCAGTATTTT
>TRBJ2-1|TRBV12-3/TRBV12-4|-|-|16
CASSARQAPSYNEQFF
TGTGCCAGCAGTGCTCGACAGGCGCCCTCCTACAATGAGCAGTTCTTC
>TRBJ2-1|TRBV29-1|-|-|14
CSVVSQSSYNEQFF
TGCAGCGTTGTGTCTCAGAGCAGCTACAATGAGCAGTTCTTC
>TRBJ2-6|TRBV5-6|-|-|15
CASSLLNSGANVLTF
TGTGCCAGCAGCTTGTTAAACTCTGGGGCCAACGTCCTGACTTTC
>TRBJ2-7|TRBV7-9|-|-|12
CASSPPGHEQYF
TGTGCCAGCAGCCCCCCTGGGCATGAGCAGTACTTC
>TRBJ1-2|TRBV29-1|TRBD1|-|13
CSVERILGQGYTF
TGCAGCGTTGAGCGTATCTTGGGACAGGGCTACACCTTC
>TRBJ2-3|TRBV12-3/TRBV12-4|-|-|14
CASSLTPGADTQYF
TGTGCCAGCAGTTTAACCCCGGGCGCAGATACGCAGTATTTT
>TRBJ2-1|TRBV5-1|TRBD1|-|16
CASSWARQGAYNEQFF
TGCGCCAGCAGCTGGGCTCGACAGGGGGCTTACAATGAGCAGTTCTTC
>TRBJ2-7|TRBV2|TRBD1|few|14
CASSAGQGGYEQYF
TGTGCCAGCAGTGCAGGACAGGGGGGATACGAGCAGTACTTC
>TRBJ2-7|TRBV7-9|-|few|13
CASSVGNSYEQYF
TGTGCCAGCAGCGTCGGGAATTCCTACGAGCAGTACTTC
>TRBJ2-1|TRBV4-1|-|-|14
CASSRAPLANEQFF
TGCGCCAGCAGCCGAGCCCCCCTTGCCAATGAGCAGTTCTTC
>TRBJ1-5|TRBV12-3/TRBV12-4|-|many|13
CASSSGSNQPQHF
TGTGCCAGCAGTAGTGGATCCAATCAGCCCCAGCATTTT
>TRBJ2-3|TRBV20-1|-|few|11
CSARATDTQYF
TGCAGTGCTAGAGCCACAGATACGCAGTATTTT
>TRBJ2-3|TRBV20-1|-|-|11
CSARERNTQYF
TGCAGTGCTAGGGAGCGGAATACGCAGTATTTT